The 21 T cell receptor beta chains listed next were all sequenced from one sample in a study of blood T cell dynamics during melanoma immunotherapy. Produced via immunoSEQ multiplex PCR; TCRdb's table is partial and in-frame only. The sample contains roughly 10,000 clones, approximately 86% of which appear only once. This sample's time point: week 3, after first cycle of checkpoint inhibitor. This specimen was blood, taken from a patient treated with checkpoint blockade. These receptors were taken from a human donor with melanoma.

The chain is built from TRBV5-4 and TRBJ1-1, with unresolved D. This CDR3 is 13 amino acids long. Germline values: CDR1 SGHNT, CDR2 YYREEE (reference sequence). Trimming shortened V by 5 bases and J by 1 base, and 9 bases separated the two germline ends. CDR3 DNA sequence: TGTGCCAGCAGATTAAGAGGGAACACTGAAGCTTTCTTT. Translating it yields CASRLRGNTEAFF.

V usage is TRBV12-5 and J usage is TRBJ1-2; possibly TRBD1 for D (6 bases). Germline CDR1 LGHNT, CDR2 FRNRAP. CDR3 length: 13 amino acids. Trimming pared 0 bases from V and 6 bases from J, leaving 8 bases between. The CDR3 sequence is CASGLVPGDGYTF. The CDR3 nucleotides read TGTGCTAGTGGTTTGGTCCCAGGGGATGGCTACACCTTC.

The genes are TRBV19 and TRBJ1-1; tentatively, D is TRBD1 (5 bases). Germline assignment: CDR1 LNHDA and CDR2 SQIVND (reference sequence). CDR3 length equals 13 residues. The ends were cut back, 8 bases at V and 2 bases at J, with 12 bases in the middle. Here the CDR3 reads CASDQGTNTEAFF. The CDR3 DNA reads TGTGCCAGTGACCAGGGTACCAACACTGAAGCTTTCTTT.

This clone has only a few counts. This chain connects TRBV18 to TRBJ1-2, with 8 bases matching TRBD1. CDR3 length: 17 amino acids. With V trimmed by 2 bases and J by 1 base, 9 bases remained unmatched. Per the germline V gene, CDR1 is KGHSH and CDR2 is LQKENI. The CDR3 DNA reads TGTGCCAGCTCACCAGAACGGACAGGGCTTTTTAACTATGGCTACACCTTC. Encoded protein: CASSPERTGLFNYGYTF.

This chain links TRBV7-1 with TRBJ2-7; weak D call: TRBD2 (5 bases). TRBV7-1 is an ORF, and what it does is uncertain. This CDR3 is built from 15 residues. V was trimmed by 4 bases and J by 6 bases, leaving 19 bases between them. CDR3 region: CASSLITAGAGEQYF. In nucleotides, the CDR3 is TGTGCCAGCAGCTTAATTACGGCAGGCGCGGGCGAGCAGTACTTC.

The table lists this clone with a few counts. This chain connects TRBV2 to TRBJ2-2; no definite D call. The CDR3 is 16 residues long. Germline V gene sequence: CDR1 SNHLY, CDR2 FYNNEI. Deletions cut 3 bases from V and 2 bases from J, with 13 bases between. Here the CDR3 reads CASSESFPGNTGELFF. DNA for the CDR3: TGTGCCAGCAGTGAGAGCTTTCCAGGCAACACCGGGGAGCTGTTTTTT. Combining the CDR3 with reference TRBV2 and TRBJ2-2 gives the whole variable domain EPEVTQTPSHQVTQMGQEVILRCVPISNHLYFYWYRQILGQKVEFLVSFYNNEISEKSEIFDDQFSVERPDGSNFTLKIRSTKLEDSAMYFCASSESFPGNTGELFFGEGSRLTVL.

The V call is TRBV7-6, the J call TRBJ1-1; tentatively, D is TRBD1 (6 bases). This CDR3 comprises 16 residues. Per germline, CDR1 SGHVS and CDR2 FNYEAQ. V lost 4 bases and J lost 3, with 18 bases in between. Here the CDR3 DNA reads TGTGCCAGCAGCTGGGGCCTGGACAGAGGTGACACTGAAGCTTTCTTT. Residues: CASSWGLDRGDTEAFF. The whole variable domain, remainder taken from reference TRBV7-6 and TRBJ1-1, is GAGVSQSPRYKVTKRGQDVALRCDPISGHVSLYWYRQALGQGPEFLTYFNYEAQQDKSGLPNDRFSAERPEGSISTLTIQRTEQRDSAMYRCASSWGLDRGDTEAFFGQGTRLTVV.

The genes are TRBV5-5 and TRBJ1-4; D unresolved. Trimming shortened V by 0 bases and J by 1 base, and 4 bases separated the two germline ends. Germline values: CDR1 SGHKS, CDR2 YYEKEE (reference sequence). This CDR3 is built from 14 residues. The CDR3 is CASSLDGTNEKLFF. DNA for the CDR3: TGTGCCAGCAGCTTGGACGGAACTAATGAAAAACTGTTTTTT.

The sample holds a few counts of this clone. The chain couples TRBV5-1 to TRBJ1-1; TRBD1 might be the D (6 bases). V was shortened by 4 bases and J by 0 bases, with 10 bases between the two germline ends. This CDR3 has 14 amino acids. Germline V gene lookup returns CDR1 SGHRS and CDR2 YFSETQ. The CDR3: CASSPGTLNTEAFF. The CDR3 coding sequence is TGCGCCAGCAGCCCCGGGACATTGAACACTGAAGCTTTCTTT.

This chain's CDR3 is CASSKAEVGNTIYF. Written as DNA, the CDR3 is TGTGCCAGCAGTAAGGCAGAAGTGGGAAACACCATATATTTT. The chain links TRBV6-1 to TRBJ1-3; no definite D call. CDR1 is MNHNS and CDR2 is SASEGT in the germline V gene. The ends were cut back, 5 bases at V and 4 bases at J, with 12 bases in the middle. The CDR3 consists of 14 residues.

The rearrangement uses TRBV7-2 and TRBJ1-4; D gene unclear. The CDR3 loop spans 15 amino acids. Trimming took off 1 base at V and 4 bases at J, with 10 bases between the two ends. Germline V gene data show CDR1 as SGHTA and CDR2 as FQGNSA. The CDR3 DNA reads TGTGCCAGCAGCTTAGAGTACAGTAATAATGAAAAACTGTTTTTT. Its translation: CASSLEYSNNEKLFF.

The V gene is TRBV29-1, the J gene TRBJ1-4, with D possibly matching TRBD1 (6 bases). Germline V CDR1 and CDR2: SQVTM, ANQGSEA. The V gene lost 7 bases and the J gene lost 5 bases, with 14 bases spanning the gap. The CDR3 length is 13 residues. CDR3 loop: CSAAGTKNEKLFF. The CDR3 coding sequence is TGCAGCGCCGCGGGGACAAAAAATGAAAAACTGTTTTTT.

The chain is built from TRBV18 and TRBJ1-1, with 7 positions matching TRBD1. This CDR3 is 18 amino acids long. Germline V gene sequence: CDR1 KGHSH, CDR2 LQKENI. V shed 3 bases and J 1 base; nucleotides not matched to a gene: 14. CDR3 in amino acids: CASSPYSTGQAGNTEAFF. The CDR3 nucleotides are TGTGCCAGCTCACCGTATTCAACTGGACAGGCGGGGAACACTGAAGCTTTCTTT. Using reference TRBV18 and TRBJ1-1 for the parts outside the CDR3, the full variable domain is NAGVMQNPRHLVRRRGQEARLRCSPMKGHSHVYWYRQLPEEGLKFMVYLQKENIIDESGMPKERFSAEFPKEGPSILRIQQVVRGDSAAYFCASSPYSTGQAGNTEAFFGQGTRLTVV.

This rearrangement joins TRBV4-3 to TRBJ2-1; D is unresolved. This CDR3 has 15 amino acids. CDR1 and CDR2 (germline): LGHNA, YSLEER. V was trimmed by 0 bases and J by 3 bases, leaving 9 bases between them. DNA of the CDR3: TGCGCCAGCAGCCAAGATCGAAAGGTCTACAATGAGCAGTTCTTC. Amino acid sequence: CASSQDRKVYNEQFF.

The CDR3 sequence is CASSYSRGAGEQYF. CDR3 nucleotide sequence: TGTGCCAGCAGTTACAGTCGGGGGGCCGGGGAGCAGTACTTC. The rearrangement links TRBV6-5 to TRBJ2-5; possible D gene TRBD2, 7 bases. This CDR3 has 14 amino acids. V was shortened by 2 bases and J by 11 bases, with 18 bases between the two germline ends. In germline, CDR1 is MNHEY, CDR2 SVGAGI.

The genes are TRBV18 and TRBJ2-3, with D possibly being TRBD1 or TRBD2 (6 bases each). Germline V lookup: CDR1 KGHSH, CDR2 LQKENI. The V end was cut by 3 bases, the J end by 1 base, with 14 bases between. The CDR3 length is 16 residues. As DNA, the CDR3 is TGTGCCAGCTCACCTTCGGGGGCCCGGGGCACAGATACGCAGTATTTT. It encodes CASSPSGARGTDTQYF.

The rearrangement uses TRBV4-1 and TRBJ2-3, with 7 bases lining up with TRBD2. The V and J ends lost 0 bases and 4 bases, in that order; junction bases with no gene match: 10. CDR3 length: 17 residues. Germline V lookup: CDR1 MGHRA, CDR2 YSYEKL. The CDR3, as DNA: TGCGCCAGCAGCCAAGACTCCCCTAGCGGAACGGCAGATACGCAGTATTTT. Amino acids: CASSQDSPSGTADTQYF.

The V call is TRBV19, the J call TRBJ2-7, with 11 bases fitting TRBD2. The CDR3 spans 15 residues. J lost 6 bases, V lost 3 bases, and 7 bases had no gene match. The germline CDR1 and CDR2 sequences are LNHDA and SQIVND (reference sequence). Here the CDR3 reads CASSITSGSPSEQYF. CDR3 in DNA: TGTGCCAGTAGTATTACTAGCGGGAGCCCCAGCGAGCAGTACTTC.

This chain uses TRBV6-1 with TRBJ2-7; the match to TRBD1 covers 8 bases. Per germline, CDR1 MNHNS and CDR2 SASEGT. The CDR3 spans 15 residues. The V segment lost 1 base and the J segment 4 bases; nucleotides outside the gene matches: 6. The CDR3 DNA reads as TGTGCCAGCAGTGAAGGAACAGGGGGTTTTTACGAGCAGTACTTC. Its protein is CASSEGTGGFYEQYF.

The table lists this clone with a count of one. This chain connects TRBV19 to TRBJ1-1; 9 nucleotides match TRBD1. This CDR3 region has 13 residues. CDR1 and CDR2 from the germline V gene are LNHDA and SQIVND (reference sequence). After removal of 7 bases from V and 11 bases from J, the junction contained 11 bases not matched to a gene. This chain's CDR3 is CASMGTGGVGAFF. The CDR3 bases are TGTGCCAGTATGGGAACAGGGGGCGTGGGTGCTTTCTTT.

The chain carries TRBV30 and TRBJ1-1; D gene uncertain. V was pared by 4 bases and J by 5 bases, with 17 bases between. CDR1 GTSNPN and CDR2 SVGIG come from the germline V gene (reference sequence). The CDR3 is made up of 14 amino acids. CDR3 in amino acids: CAWKHASRFTEAFF. The CDR3 coding sequence is TGTGCCTGGAAGCACGCATCGAGATTTACTGAAGCTTTCTTT.